This T cell receptor beta chain originates from a study of CD8 T cells in Susac syndrome. Germline CDR1 reads DFQATT; CDR2 reads SNEGSKA (reference sequence). The CDR3 runs to 12 residues. V was clipped by 0 bases and J by 5 bases, with 7 bases between them. RNA was extracted with the RNeasy kit, and a quantity of roughly 0.5 to 1 ug was reverse transcribed using random hexamers. Across 54 Vbeta and 13 Jbeta, TCR beta CDR3 was amplified with immunoSEQ multiplex PCR. MiXCR, run by TCRdb on the immunoSEQ multiplex PCR reads, gives a single entry per CDR3 protein. The sample shows 200,000 or so distinct CDR3 sequences, about 96% of them seen only once. TCR beta sequencing covered blood CD8+ and CD4+ T cells. Control patients had untreated stable or active relapsing-remitting multiple sclerosis by revised McDonald criteria.

Sequencing was carried out using CD4+ T cells from PBMCs. The sequence derives from a human donor with multiple sclerosis. The chain links TRBV20-1 to TRBJ1-2, with unresolved D. DNA of the CDR3: TGCAGTGCTAGAGATCGAGGGTATGGCTACACCTTC. It encodes CSARDRGYGYTF.